This entry lists 2 T cell receptor beta chains sequenced from one sample in a study of blood T cell repertoires in COVID-19. Assay: immunoSEQ multiplex PCR; the TCRdb copy retains only in-frame clones and omits some. Among more than 65,000 clones listed, 89% were seen once. Material for sequencing was peripheral blood. These receptors all stem from a man aged 50-59 years with acute or convalescent COVID-19.

As concerns this clone: The CDR3 end shows no conserved phenylalanine or tryptophan, and so a read error is likely. The DNA is omitted, as the CDR3 cannot be located on it reliably, and the CDR3 follows TCRdb's listing. This sequence joins TRBV29-1 and TRBJ1-2; no check of the table's D call, TRBD1, against the DNA was made. CDR1 is SQVTM and CDR2 is ANQGSEA in the germline V gene. The CDR3 sequence runs 17 residues, both termini included. CDR3 loop: CSVEDLGLTRQASIETL.

The chain has TRBV9 and TRBJ1-5, with 7 positions matching TRBD1. Germline assignment: CDR1 SGDLS and CDR2 YYNGEE. V shed 0 bases and J 7 bases; nucleotides not matched to a gene: 7. This CDR3 is 15 amino acids long. This CDR3 is CASSVGDSIVQPQHF. As DNA, the CDR3 is TGTGCCAGCAGCGTAGGGGACAGTATCGTGCAGCCCCAGCATTTT.